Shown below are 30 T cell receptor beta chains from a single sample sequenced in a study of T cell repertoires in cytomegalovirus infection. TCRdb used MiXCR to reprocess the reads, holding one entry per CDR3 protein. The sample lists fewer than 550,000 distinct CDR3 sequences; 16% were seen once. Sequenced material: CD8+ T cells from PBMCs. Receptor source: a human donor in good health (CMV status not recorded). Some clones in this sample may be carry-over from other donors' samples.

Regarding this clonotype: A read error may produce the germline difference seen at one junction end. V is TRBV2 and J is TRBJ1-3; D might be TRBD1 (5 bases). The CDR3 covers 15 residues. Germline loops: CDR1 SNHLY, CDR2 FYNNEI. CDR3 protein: CASSEGGAGGNTIYF. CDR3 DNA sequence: TGTGCCAGCAGCGAAGGAGGGGCAGGTGGAAACACCATATATTTT.

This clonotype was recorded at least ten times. The CDR3 sequence is CASSLAGVAYNSPLHF. DNA for the CDR3: TGTGCCAGCAGCTTAGCTGGGGTAGCGTATAATTCACCCCTCCACTTT. The chain combines TRBV7-8 with TRBJ1-6; D is unresolved. The CDR3 contains 16 residues. V shed 0 bases and J shed 4 bases, with 10 bases lying between them. Germline V gene lookup returns CDR1 SGHVS and CDR2 FQNEAQ.

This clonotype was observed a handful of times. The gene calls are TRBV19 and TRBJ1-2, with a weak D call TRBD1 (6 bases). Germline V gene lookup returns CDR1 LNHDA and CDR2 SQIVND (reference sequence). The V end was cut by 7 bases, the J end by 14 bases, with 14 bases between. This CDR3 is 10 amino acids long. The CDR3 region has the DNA TGTGCCAGTAAAGGGGGAACGGCGACCTTC. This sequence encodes CASKGGTATF.

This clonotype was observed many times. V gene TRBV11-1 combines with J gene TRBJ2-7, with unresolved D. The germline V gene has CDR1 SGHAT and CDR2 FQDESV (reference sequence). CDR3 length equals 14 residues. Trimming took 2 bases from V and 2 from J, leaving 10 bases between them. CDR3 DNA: TGTGCCAGCAGCTTATTCCCTAGAACCTACGAGCAGTACTTC. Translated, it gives CASSLFPRTYEQYF.

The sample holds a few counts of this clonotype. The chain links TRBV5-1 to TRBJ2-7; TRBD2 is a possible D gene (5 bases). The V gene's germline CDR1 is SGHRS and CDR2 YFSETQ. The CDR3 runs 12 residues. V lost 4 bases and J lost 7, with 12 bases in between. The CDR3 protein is CASSPGSEEQYF. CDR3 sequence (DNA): TGCGCCAGCAGCCCGGGGTCGGAGGAGCAGTACTTC. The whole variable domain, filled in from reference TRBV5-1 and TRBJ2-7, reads KAGVTQTPRYLIKTRGQQVTLSCSPISGHRSVSWYQQTPGQGLQFLFEYFSETQRNKGNFPGRFSGRQFSNSRSEMNVSTLELGDSALYLCASSPGSEEQYFGPGTRLTVT.

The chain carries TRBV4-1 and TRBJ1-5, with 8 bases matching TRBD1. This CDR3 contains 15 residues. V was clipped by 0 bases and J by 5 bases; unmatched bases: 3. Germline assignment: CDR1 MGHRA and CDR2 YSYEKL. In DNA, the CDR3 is TGCGCCAGCAGCCAAGATTCCAGGGGGCATCAGCCCCAGCATTTT. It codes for CASSQDSRGHQPQHF.

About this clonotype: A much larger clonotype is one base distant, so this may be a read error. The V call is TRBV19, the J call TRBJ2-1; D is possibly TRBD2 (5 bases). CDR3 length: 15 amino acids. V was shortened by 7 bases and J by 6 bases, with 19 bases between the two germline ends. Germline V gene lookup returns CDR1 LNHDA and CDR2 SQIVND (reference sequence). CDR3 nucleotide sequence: TGTGCCAGTACCCCCTCTGGGGTGGAGGTCAATGAGCAGTTCTTC. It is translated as CASTPSGVEVNEQFF.

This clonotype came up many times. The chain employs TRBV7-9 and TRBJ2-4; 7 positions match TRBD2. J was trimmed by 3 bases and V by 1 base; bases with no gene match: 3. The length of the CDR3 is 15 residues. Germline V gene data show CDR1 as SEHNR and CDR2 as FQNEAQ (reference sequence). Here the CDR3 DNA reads TGTGCCAGCAGCTTAGACGGGGAGGGCAAAAACATTCAGTACTTC. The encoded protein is CASSLDGEGKNIQYF.

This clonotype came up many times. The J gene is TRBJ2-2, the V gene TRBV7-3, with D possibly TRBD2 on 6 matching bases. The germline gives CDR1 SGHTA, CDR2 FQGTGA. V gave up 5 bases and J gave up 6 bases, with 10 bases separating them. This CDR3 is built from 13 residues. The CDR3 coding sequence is TGTGCCAGCAGCCCCGCGGGATCCGGGGAGCTGTTTTTT. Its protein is CASSPAGSGELFF.

CDR3 region: CASSRISVGNTGELFF. Here the CDR3 DNA reads TGTGCCAGCAGTCGGATTAGCGTGGGGAACACCGGGGAGCTGTTTTTT. The rearrangement joins TRBV28 to TRBJ2-2; D is possibly TRBD2 (5 bases). Between the trimmed V and J ends, which lost 5 bases and 1 base, there was a span of 14 bases. The CDR3 is made up of 16 amino acids. Germline values: CDR1 MDHEN, CDR2 SYDVKM.

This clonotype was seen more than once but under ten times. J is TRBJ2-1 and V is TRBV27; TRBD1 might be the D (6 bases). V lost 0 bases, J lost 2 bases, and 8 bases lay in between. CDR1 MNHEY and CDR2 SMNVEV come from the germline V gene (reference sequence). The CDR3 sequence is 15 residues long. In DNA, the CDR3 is TGTGCCAGCAGTTTATCACAGGGAGCCTACAATGAGCAGTTCTTC. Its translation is CASSLSQGAYNEQFF.

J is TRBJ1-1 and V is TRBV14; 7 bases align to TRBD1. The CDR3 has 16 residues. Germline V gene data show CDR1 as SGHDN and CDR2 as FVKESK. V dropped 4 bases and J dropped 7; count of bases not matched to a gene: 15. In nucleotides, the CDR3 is TGTGCCAGCAGCCTCCGTTCAACAGGGGCAGGGGGTGAAGCTTTCTTT. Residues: CASSLRSTGAGGEAFF.

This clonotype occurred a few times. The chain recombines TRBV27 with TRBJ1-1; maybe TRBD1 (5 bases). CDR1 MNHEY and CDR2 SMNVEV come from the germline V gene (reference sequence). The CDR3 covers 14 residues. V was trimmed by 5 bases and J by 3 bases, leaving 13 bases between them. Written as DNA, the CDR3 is TGTGCCAGCAGTCTGACCAGGGCGGACACTGAAGCTTTCTTT. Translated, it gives CASSLTRADTEAFF.

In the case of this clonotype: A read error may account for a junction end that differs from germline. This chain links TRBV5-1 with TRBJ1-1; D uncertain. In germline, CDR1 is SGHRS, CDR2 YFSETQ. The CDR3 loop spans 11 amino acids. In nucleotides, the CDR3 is TGCGCCAGCAGGTGGGGAACTGTAGCTTTCTTT. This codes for CASRWGTVAFF.

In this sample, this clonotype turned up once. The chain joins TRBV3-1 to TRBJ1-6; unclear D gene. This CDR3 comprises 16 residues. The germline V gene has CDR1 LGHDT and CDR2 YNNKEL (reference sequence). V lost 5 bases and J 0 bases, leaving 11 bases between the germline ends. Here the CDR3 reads CASSVSQSSYNSPLHF. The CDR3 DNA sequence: TGTGCCAGCAGCGTAAGTCAAAGCTCCTATAATTCACCCCTCCACTTT.

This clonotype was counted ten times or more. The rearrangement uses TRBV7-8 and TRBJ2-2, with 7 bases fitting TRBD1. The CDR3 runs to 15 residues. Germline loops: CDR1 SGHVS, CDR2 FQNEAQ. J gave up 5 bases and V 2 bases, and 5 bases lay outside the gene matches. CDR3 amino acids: CASSLLARGTGELFF. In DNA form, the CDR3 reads TGTGCCAGCAGCTTACTTGCCAGGGGGACCGGGGAGCTGTTTTTT.

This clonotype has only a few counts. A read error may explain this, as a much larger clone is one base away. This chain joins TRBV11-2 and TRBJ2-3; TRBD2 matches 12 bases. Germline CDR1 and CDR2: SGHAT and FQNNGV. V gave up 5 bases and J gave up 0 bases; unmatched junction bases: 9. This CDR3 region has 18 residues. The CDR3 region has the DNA TGTGCCAGCAGCACCGGGACTAGCGGGTGGGGGAGCACAGATACGCAGTATTTT. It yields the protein CASSTGTSGWGSTDTQYF.

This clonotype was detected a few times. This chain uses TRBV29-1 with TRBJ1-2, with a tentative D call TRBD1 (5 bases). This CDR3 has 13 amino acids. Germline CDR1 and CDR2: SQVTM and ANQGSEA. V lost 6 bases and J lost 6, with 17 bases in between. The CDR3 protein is CSVRQRHSDGYTF. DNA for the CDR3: TGCAGCGTAAGACAGCGACATTCGGATGGCTACACCTTC.

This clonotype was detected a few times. CDR3 loop: CSAPGQEHTYEQYF. The DNA of the CDR3 is TGCAGTGCCCCCGGACAGGAGCACACCTACGAGCAGTACTTC. The V and J genes are TRBV20-1 and TRBJ2-7; 7 bases line up with TRBD1. This CDR3 has 14 amino acids. Germline assignment: CDR1 DFQATT and CDR2 SNEGSKA (reference sequence). After removal of 6 bases from V and 2 bases from J, the junction contained 10 bases not matched to a gene.

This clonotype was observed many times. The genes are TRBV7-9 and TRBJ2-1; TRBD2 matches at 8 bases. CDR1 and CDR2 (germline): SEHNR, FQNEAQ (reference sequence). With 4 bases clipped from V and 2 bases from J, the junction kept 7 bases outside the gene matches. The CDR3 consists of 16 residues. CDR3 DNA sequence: TGTGCCAGCAGCTCCCCTACTAGCGGCACCTACAATGAGCAGTTCTTC. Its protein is CASSSPTSGTYNEQFF.

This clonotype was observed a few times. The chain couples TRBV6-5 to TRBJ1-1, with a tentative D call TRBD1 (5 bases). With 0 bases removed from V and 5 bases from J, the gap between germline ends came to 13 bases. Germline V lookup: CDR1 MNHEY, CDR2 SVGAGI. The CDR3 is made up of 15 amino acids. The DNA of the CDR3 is TGTGCCAGCAGTTACTCCGGGACGACCAGGACTGAAGCTTTCTTT. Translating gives CASSYSGTTRTEAFF.

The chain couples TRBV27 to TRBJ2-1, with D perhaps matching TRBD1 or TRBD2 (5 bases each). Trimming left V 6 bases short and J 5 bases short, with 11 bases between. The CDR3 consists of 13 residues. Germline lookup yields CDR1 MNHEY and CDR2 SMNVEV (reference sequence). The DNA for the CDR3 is TGTGCCAGCAGACGTAGGGGAGACAATGAGCAGTTCTTC. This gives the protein CASRRRGDNEQFF.

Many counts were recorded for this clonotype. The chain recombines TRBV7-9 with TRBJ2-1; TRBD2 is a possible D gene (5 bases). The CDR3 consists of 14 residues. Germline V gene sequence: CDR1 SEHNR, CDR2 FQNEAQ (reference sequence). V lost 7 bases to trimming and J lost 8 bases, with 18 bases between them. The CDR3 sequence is CASTPGLANHEQFF. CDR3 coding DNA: TGTGCCAGCACCCCCGGACTGGCAAACCATGAGCAGTTCTTC. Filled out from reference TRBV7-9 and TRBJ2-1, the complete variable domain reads DTGVSQNPRHKITKRGQNVTFRCDPISEHNRLYWYRQTLGQGPEFLTYFQNEAQLEKSRLLSDRFSAERPKGSFSTLEIQRTEQGDSAMYLCASTPGLANHEQFFGPGTRLTVL.

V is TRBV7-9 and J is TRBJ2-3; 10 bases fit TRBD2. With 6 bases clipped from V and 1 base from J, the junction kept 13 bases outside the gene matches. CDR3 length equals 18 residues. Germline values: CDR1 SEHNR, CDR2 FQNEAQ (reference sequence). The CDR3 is CASSPWASGSRGTDTQYF. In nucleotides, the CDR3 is TGTGCCAGCAGTCCCTGGGCTAGCGGGAGTCGTGGCACAGATACGCAGTATTTT.

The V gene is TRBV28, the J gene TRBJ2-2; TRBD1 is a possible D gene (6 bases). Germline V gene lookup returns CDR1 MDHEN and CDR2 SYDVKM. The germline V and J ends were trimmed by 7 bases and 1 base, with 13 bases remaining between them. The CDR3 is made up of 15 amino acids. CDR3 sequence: CASTSPGQNTGELFF. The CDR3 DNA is TGTGCCAGCACGTCCCCGGGACAGAACACCGGGGAGCTGTTTTTT.

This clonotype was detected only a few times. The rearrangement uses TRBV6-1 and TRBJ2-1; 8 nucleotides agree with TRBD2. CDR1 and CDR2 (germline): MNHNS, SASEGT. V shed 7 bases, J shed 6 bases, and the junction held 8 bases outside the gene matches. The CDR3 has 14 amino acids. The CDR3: CASNPTSATNEQFF. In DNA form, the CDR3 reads TGTGCCAGCAACCCGACTAGCGCGACCAATGAGCAGTTCTTC.

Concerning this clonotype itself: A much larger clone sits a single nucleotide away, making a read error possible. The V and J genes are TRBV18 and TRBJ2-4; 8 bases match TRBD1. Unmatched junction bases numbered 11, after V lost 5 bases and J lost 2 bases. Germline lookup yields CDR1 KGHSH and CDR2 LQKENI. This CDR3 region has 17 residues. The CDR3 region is CASSLTGQGLSKNIQYF. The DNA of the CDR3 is TGTGCCAGCTCATTAACAGGACAGGGATTGTCCAAAAACATTCAGTACTTC.

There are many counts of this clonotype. The CDR3 protein is CASSPVAGINNEQFF. In DNA form, the CDR3 reads TGTGCCAGCAGCCCTGTAGCGGGGATTAACAATGAGCAGTTCTTC. This chain joins TRBV7-9 and TRBJ2-1, with 8 bases lining up with TRBD2. Germline V CDR1 and CDR2: SEHNR, FQNEAQ (reference sequence). CDR3 length: 15 amino acids. The J segment lost 5 bases and the V segment lost 5 bases, leaving 8 bases of the junction unmatched.

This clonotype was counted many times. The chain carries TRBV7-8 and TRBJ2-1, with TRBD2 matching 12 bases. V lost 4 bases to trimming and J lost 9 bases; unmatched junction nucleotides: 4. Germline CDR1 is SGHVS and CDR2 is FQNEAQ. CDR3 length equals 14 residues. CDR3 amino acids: CASSWTSGNGEQFF. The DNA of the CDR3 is TGTGCCAGCAGCTGGACTAGCGGGAATGGTGAGCAGTTCTTC.

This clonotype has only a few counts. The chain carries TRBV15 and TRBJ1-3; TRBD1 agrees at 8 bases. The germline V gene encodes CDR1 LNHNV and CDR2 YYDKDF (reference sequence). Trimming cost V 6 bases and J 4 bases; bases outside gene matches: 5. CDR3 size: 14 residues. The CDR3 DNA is TGTGCCACCAGATGGACAGGGCTAGGAAACACCATATATTTT. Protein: CATRWTGLGNTIYF.